Listed below are T cell receptor beta chains from one sample, sequenced in a study of cytomegalovirus exposure and HLA in healthy donors. Generated by immunoSEQ multiplex PCR, the TCRdb table keeps only in-frame clones and is missing some. The table shows approximately 71,000 clones, with about 90% occurring only once. The sample consisted of PBMCs. Source of these receptors: a man aged 18 to 30 in good health and CMV-seronegative. Both conserved end residues are trimmed from each CDR3. A D gene is named only where the DNA matches it firmly.

D gene | V gene | CDR3 protein
TRBD1 | TRBV11-3 | ASSGQGSYNEQF
TRBD2 | TRBV4-2 | ASSQDSGSETDSYNEQF
TRBD1 | TRBV28 | ASSPGTGAVEKLF
- | TRBV4-3 | ASSQDGFNEQF
TRBD1 | TRBV27 | ASSFQGAHLGANVLT
TRBD2 | TRBV5-1 | ASRELAGRYEQY
- | TRBV28 | ASSLGPIRGVNTEAF
TRBD1 | TRBV30 | AWSATGAVNQPQH
TRBD2 | TRBV18 | ASSPRRLAVGYNEQF
TRBD2 | TRBV7-8 | ASSFRHTRDYRYNEQF
- | TRBV5-6 | ASSLQETQY
TRBD1 | TRBV11-2 | ASSSDRGRGYT
TRBD2 | TRBV2 | ASAAGGPLTDTQY
- | TRBV6-5 | ASSYSPGNQPQH
TRBD2 | TRBV4-1 | ASSQVTSGNHEQY
TRBD2 | TRBV10-3 | ATQGSGRTMTGELF
- | TRBV5-1 | ASSPSVNAEAF
- | TRBV11-2 | ASSLGRGNTEAF
TRBD1 | TRBV9 | ASSAGWARGYGYT
TRBD1 | TRBV19 | ASSIGDRAYSNQPQH
- | TRBV30 | AWTIGLPEQY
TRBD1 | TRBV5-1 | ASSRDRPNTEAF
- | TRBV27 | ASSFGQGLKGYT
TRBD1 | TRBV7-9 | ASSFSRDRGGELF
TRBD1 | TRBV28 | ASSLAGSGGIGGYT
- | TRBV7-2 | ASSLSGGGTGTQY
- | TRBV9 | ASSVGPLGETYEQY
TRBD1 | TRBV9 | ASTYRDRDSNEQF
TRBD1 | TRBV5-4 | ASSWEQGAEDTQY
TRBD1 | TRBV7-3 | ASSLGQASSYNEQF
TRBD2 | TRBV4-3 | ASSQVGLAGLSNTQY
- | TRBV15 | ATSNGAVYNEQF
- | TRBV11-2 | ASSPSFLGNEQY
- | TRBV7-3 | ASSLSGSETQY
- | TRBV28 | ASSLSVGELF
TRBD1 | TRBV28 | ASRRSTGGIYIQY
TRBD1 | TRBV6-4 | ASSDSSGTGGHEQF
- | TRBV28 | ASSLGGYEQY
- | TRBV27 | ASRSSGNTGELF
TRBD1 | TRBV19 | ASSPQGAGNQPQH
TRBD1 | TRBV27 | ASRRTGGTYEQY
TRBD2 | TRBV4-3 | ASSSRGAGEETQY
TRBD1 | TRBV30 | AWSDRGHHEKLF
- | TRBV9 | ASSVAAGKGGELF
TRBD2 | TRBV7-6 | ASSLHTYLAGGQNTGELF
TRBD1 | TRBV6-5 | ASSRADRVYGYT
TRBD2 | TRBV5-4 | ASSWIGGRAANEQF
- | TRBV7-2 | ASSSPTGTEAF
TRBD2 | TRBV6-4 | ASSVTSGSTDTQY
- | TRBV5-1 | ASSGGGQGYNEQF
- | TRBV18 | ASSPNPGTLNEKLF
- | TRBV2 | ASGKYMNTEAF
- | TRBV5-6 | ASSLAKGHPAYNEQF
- | TRBV6-1 | ASSQVYEQY